This TCR beta chain comes out of a study of somatic mutations in cytotoxic T cells in rheumatoid arthritis. V trimming: 3 bases; J trimming: 6 bases; junction bases outside the gene matches: 4. The CDR3 covers 15 residues. Per germline, CDR1 MDHEN and CDR2 SYDVKM. Sequencing used immunoSEQ multiplex PCR; TCRdb keeps in-frame clones, though not all of them. The table includes about 20,000 clones, roughly nine tenths detected once. The sample was CD8+ T cells sorted from blood. The chain joins TRBV28 to TRBJ2-1, with TRBD2 matching over 11 bases. This sequence was found in a middle-aged man in good health. The CDR3 DNA reads TGTGCCAGCAGTTTTAGTAGCGGGAGGGTCAATGAGCAGTTCTTC. This sequence encodes CASSFSSGRVNEQFF.